These 29 T cell receptor beta chains came from one sample sequenced in a study of cytomegalovirus exposure and HLA in healthy donors. 13 Jbeta primers and 60 Vbeta primers were used for the PCR. Using immunoSEQ multiplex PCR, the repertoire was profiled, and TCRdb retains in-frame clones only, with some absent. Of 35,000 to 45,000 clones listed, about two thirds are singletons. Specimen: PBMCs. Receptor source: a man between 60 and 70 years old in good health and CMV-seropositive.

The chain joins TRBV7-3 to TRBJ2-5; the D gene is possibly TRBD2 (6 bases). The end of the DNA is better explained by TRBJ2-7, so the J call may be wrong. The CDR3 runs to 13 residues. Germline V gene data show CDR1 as SGHTA and CDR2 as FQGTGA. CDR3 sequence reads: CASSLTGGSEQYF. CDR3 sequence (DNA): TGTGCCAGCAGCTTAACGGGGGGTAGCGAGCAGTACTTC.

V is TRBV7-2 and J is TRBJ2-1, with 12 bases fitting TRBD2. J was trimmed by 4 bases and V by 1 base; bases with no gene match: 11. The CDR3 covers 19 residues. CDR1 and CDR2 from the germline V gene are SGHTA and FQGNSA. CDR3 DNA sequence: TGTGCCAGCAGCTTAGTCCCCTCTAGCGGGAGGGCCAGGTACAATGAGCAGTTCTTC. It translates to CASSLVPSSGRARYNEQFF.

This clone was observed a handful of times. CDR3 in DNA: TGCGCCAGCAGCCTGACAGTGTCGAACGCGAACACCGGGGAGCTGTTTTTT. Its translation: CASSLTVSNANTGELFF. The chain employs TRBV4-1 and TRBJ2-2; the D gene is possibly TRBD1 (5 bases). The CDR3 contains 17 residues. The germline V gene encodes CDR1 MGHRA and CDR2 YSYEKL. The V and J ends lost 4 bases and 0 bases respectively, with 15 bases between them.

This clone was seen a handful of times. The rearrangement uses TRBV7-9 and TRBJ2-1, with 8 bases fitting TRBD1. Per the germline V gene, CDR1 is SEHNR and CDR2 is FQNEAQ (reference sequence). Losses at the gene ends were 10 bases for V and 9 bases for J; bases not matched to a gene: 14. The CDR3 extends over 14 amino acids. CDR3 DNA sequence: TGTGCCACCGGTCGGGACAGGTTCTATAGTGAGCAGTTCTTC. Encoded protein: CATGRDRFYSEQFF.

The chain combines TRBV19 with TRBJ2-3, with 7 bases aligning to TRBD1. This CDR3 region has 14 residues. In germline, CDR1 is LNHDA, CDR2 SQIVND (reference sequence). J was trimmed by 6 bases and V by 3 bases; bases with no gene match: 6. Written as DNA, the CDR3 is TGTGCCAGTAGTATTCAGGGGGTTGGTGATACGCAGTATTTT. Translating it yields CASSIQGVGDTQYF.

The chain links TRBV7-9 to TRBJ2-5, with 7 bases matching TRBD2. J gave up 6 bases and V 1 base, and 11 bases lay outside the gene matches. The CDR3 loop spans 16 amino acids. Germline lookup yields CDR1 SEHNR and CDR2 FQNEAQ (reference sequence). The CDR3 DNA reads TGTGCCAGCAGCTTAGTATCCAGCGGGACGGCGAAGACCCAGTACTTC. Its protein product is CASSLVSSGTAKTQYF.

V and J are TRBV5-1 and TRBJ2-2; 10 bases are a match to TRBD2. The CDR3 extends over 16 amino acids. The J segment lost 5 bases and the V segment lost 0 bases, leaving 4 bases of the junction unmatched. From germline, CDR1 is SGHRS and CDR2 YFSETQ. The DNA for the CDR3 is TGCGCCAGCAGCTTGGTAGCGGGAGGAGAAACCGGGGAGCTGTTTTTT. Translation: CASSLVAGGETGELFF. Full variable domain (outside the CDR3, taken from reference TRBV5-1 and TRBJ2-2): KAGVTQTPRYLIKTRGQQVTLSCSPISGHRSVSWYQQTPGQGLQFLFEYFSETQRNKGNFPGRFSGRQFSNSRSEMNVSTLELGDSALYLCASSLVAGGETGELFFGEGSRLTVL.

V is TRBV4-1 and J is TRBJ1-5; D may be TRBD1 (6 bases). Germline V gene lookup returns CDR1 MGHRA and CDR2 YSYEKL. CDR3 length: 15 amino acids. V gave up 1 base and J gave up 3 bases, with 10 bases separating them. The CDR3 region has the DNA TGCGCCAGCAGCCAAGTACAGGGAAACAATCAGCCCCAGCATTTT. This translates into CASSQVQGNNQPQHF.

This clone was seen more than once but under ten times. The chain employs TRBV7-2 and TRBJ2-7; 9 nucleotides line up with TRBD2. The CDR3 extends over 15 amino acids. CDR1 is SGHTA and CDR2 is FQGNSA in the germline V gene. V trimming: 4 bases; J trimming: 4 bases; junction bases outside the gene matches: 8. CDR3 residues: CASSSRSGRRYEQYF. In DNA form, the CDR3 reads TGTGCCAGCAGCTCACGTAGCGGGAGACGTTACGAGCAGTACTTC. Combining the CDR3 with reference TRBV7-2 and TRBJ2-7 gives the whole variable domain GAGVSQSPSNKVTEKGKDVELRCDPISGHTALYWYRQSLGQGLEFLIYFQGNSAPDKSGLPSDRFSAERTGGSVSTLTIQRTQQEDSAVYLCASSSRSGRRYEQYFGPGTRLTVT.

This clone occurred once. This rearrangement joins TRBV9 to TRBJ1-3; TRBD1 matches at 7 bases. The length of the CDR3 is 15 residues. V trimming: 4 bases; J trimming: 4 bases; junction bases outside the gene matches: 8. The germline CDR1 and CDR2 sequences are SGDLS and YYNGEE. This CDR3 reads CASSTTGRGGNTIYF. DNA of the CDR3: TGTGCCAGCAGCACGACAGGGAGAGGAGGAAACACCATATATTTT. The whole variable domain, remainder taken from reference TRBV9 and TRBJ1-3, is DSGVTQTPKHLITATGQRVTLRCSPRSGDLSVYWYQQSLDQGLQFLIQYYNGEERAKGNILERFSAQQFPDLHSELNLSSLELGDSALYFCASSTTGRGGNTIYFGEGSWLTVV.

This CDR3 is CASSFGGRGDEQFF. The CDR3 DNA sequence: TGTGCCAGCAGTTTCGGAGGCAGGGGGGATGAGCAGTTCTTC. The chain has TRBV28 and TRBJ2-1, with D perhaps TRBD1 (7 bases). Trimming took 3 bases from V and 8 from J, leaving 14 bases between them. The CDR3 runs 14 residues. Per germline, CDR1 MDHEN and CDR2 SYDVKM.

The chain employs TRBV28 and TRBJ2-3, with 7 nucleotides matching TRBD1. Germline loops: CDR1 MDHEN, CDR2 SYDVKM. The V and J ends lost 4 bases and 8 bases, in that order; junction bases with no gene match: 15. This CDR3 is built from 16 residues. DNA of the CDR3: TGTGCCAGCAGTTCACCTGAGGCAGGGGGAATGGGTACGCAGTATTTT. Protein product: CASSSPEAGGMGTQYF.

This clone has a handful of counts. For the CDR3, the DNA is TGCGCCAGCAGCTTCGAGACACCCCACACCGGGGAGCTGTTTTTT. Its translation is CASSFETPHTGELFF. The chain joins TRBV5-1 to TRBJ2-2; D remains unclear. Deletions cut 2 bases from V and 3 bases from J, with 11 bases between. The CDR3 contains 15 residues. Germline CDR1 and CDR2: SGHRS and YFSETQ.

The V and J genes are TRBV5-6 and TRBJ2-2; D is possibly TRBD2 (6 bases). The CDR3 totals 14 residues. Germline V CDR1 and CDR2: SGHDT, YYEEEE. Trimming took off 0 bases at V and 5 bases at J, with 8 bases between the two ends. CDR3 amino acids: CASSLESGTGELFF. For the CDR3, the DNA is TGTGCCAGCAGCTTGGAGAGCGGGACCGGGGAGCTGTTTTTT. Together with reference TRBV5-6 and TRBJ2-2, the CDR3 gives the full variable domain: DAGVTQSPTHLIKTRGQQVTLRCSPKSGHDTVSWYQQALGQGPQFIFQYYEEEERQRGNFPDRFSGHQFPNYSSELNVNALLLGDSALYLCASSLESGTGELFFGEGSRLTVL.

This clone has a handful of counts. The rearrangement joins TRBV7-2 to TRBJ2-5; 8 nucleotides line up with TRBD2. Matching the DNA end better, TRBJ2-7 makes the J call doubtful. Germline CDR1 is SGHTA and CDR2 is FQGNSA. This CDR3 has 16 residues. The CDR3 here is CASSLVSGSSSYEQYF. The CDR3, as DNA: TGTGCCAGCAGCTTAGTAAGCGGGAGCAGCTCCTACGAGCAGTACTTC.

J is TRBJ2-1 and V is TRBV27; 7 bases agree with TRBD2. Losses at the gene ends were 3 bases for V and 6 bases for J; bases not matched to a gene: 8. The CDR3 covers 15 residues. Germline V gene sequence: CDR1 MNHEY, CDR2 SMNVEV (reference sequence). In DNA form, the CDR3 reads TGTGCCAGCAGTTTCGGGGACTACCCGTCCAATGAGCAGTTCTTC. It specifies CASSFGDYPSNEQFF.

This chain connects TRBV13 to TRBJ2-3; 7 bases are a match to TRBD2. V lost 5 bases, J lost 0 bases, and 11 bases stayed unmatched. CDR3 size: 17 residues. Germline CDR1 reads PRHDT; CDR2 reads FYEKMQ (reference sequence). The CDR3 DNA sequence: TGTGCCAGCAGCGAACGATCTAGCGGACCTAGCACAGATACGCAGTATTTT. Its protein is CASSERSSGPSTDTQYF.

The V gene is TRBV4-1, the J gene TRBJ1-1; 8 bases fit TRBD1. V lost 7 bases to trimming and J lost 4 bases; unmatched junction nucleotides: 5. The length of the CDR3 is 13 residues. Germline V gives CDR1 MGHRA, CDR2 YSYEKL. The CDR3 sequence: CASTPQGATEAFF. The CDR3 nucleotides read TGCGCCAGCACCCCTCAGGGGGCCACTGAAGCTTTCTTT.

There are a few counts of this clone. This chain uses TRBV5-4 with TRBJ2-3, with D maybe TRBD2 (5 bases). Germline-derived CDR1 and CDR2 are SGHNT and YYREEE (reference sequence). V was cut by 0 bases and J by 8 bases, with 10 bases left in between. The CDR3 has 13 amino acids. CDR3 in amino acids: CASSLVSAGTQYF. CDR3 nucleotides: TGTGCCAGCAGCTTGGTGAGCGCGGGTACGCAGTATTTT.

This clone occurred a few times. The rearrangement uses TRBV19 and TRBJ1-1; 7 bases fit TRBD1. Unmatched junction bases numbered 9, after V lost 5 bases and J lost 0 bases. The CDR3 totals 16 residues. Germline loops: CDR1 LNHDA, CDR2 SQIVND (reference sequence). The CDR3 DNA sequence: TGTGCCAGTAGTTCGCGGGACAGAGGACTGAACACTGAAGCTTTCTTT. Its protein is CASSSRDRGLNTEAFF.

V usage is TRBV2 and J usage is TRBJ2-1, with 7 positions matching TRBD1. The V gene's germline CDR1 is SNHLY and CDR2 FYNNEI. J lost 0 bases, V lost 5 bases, and 4 bases had no gene match. CDR3 size: 15 residues. CDR3 residues: CASSPGQSSYNEQFF. CDR3 DNA: TGTGCCAGCAGTCCGGGACAGAGCTCCTACAATGAGCAGTTCTTC.

The rearrangement links TRBV7-8 to TRBJ2-3; no clear D gene. The length of the CDR3 is 13 residues. CDR1 is SGHVS and CDR2 is FQNEAQ in the germline V gene. Trimming cost V 7 bases and J 6 bases, with 14 bases left between them. The CDR3 is CASTIQSSDTQYF. The DNA for the CDR3 is TGTGCCAGCACCATCCAGTCCTCGGATACGCAGTATTTT.

This clone was counted a few times. This CDR3 is CASSPSGSQETQYF. For the CDR3, the DNA is TGTGCCAGCAGTCCCAGCGGGAGCCAAGAGACCCAGTACTTC. The chain links TRBV11-2 to TRBJ2-5, with 8 nucleotides matching TRBD2. CDR1 and CDR2 from the germline V gene are SGHAT and FQNNGV. V lost 6 bases to trimming and J lost 1 base; unmatched junction nucleotides: 4. This CDR3 region has 14 residues.

V usage is TRBV7-2 and J usage is TRBJ1-3, with D tentatively TRBD1 (6 bases). The germline V gene has CDR1 SGHTA and CDR2 FQGNSA. V was shortened by 5 bases and J by 7 bases, with 18 bases between the two germline ends. The CDR3 has 15 amino acids. The DNA of the CDR3 is TGTGCCAGCAGCCCCCCGGACAGAAGTACGAACACCATATATTTT. It encodes CASSPPDRSTNTIYF.

The rearrangement joins TRBV7-9 to TRBJ2-3, with 7 bases matching TRBD2. Germline values: CDR1 SEHNR, CDR2 FQNEAQ (reference sequence). CDR3 size: 14 residues. V shed 1 base, J shed 5 bases, and the junction held 3 bases outside the gene matches. The CDR3 sequence: CASSLGLAIDTQYF. In DNA, the CDR3 is TGTGCCAGCAGCTTAGGACTAGCTATAGATACGCAGTATTTT.

The gene calls are TRBV19 and TRBJ2-7, with D perhaps matching TRBD2 (6 bases). The germline CDR1 and CDR2 sequences are LNHDA and SQIVND (reference sequence). V was trimmed by 8 bases and J by 2 bases, leaving 10 bases between them. The CDR3 length is 12 residues. Here the CDR3 reads CASSRGTYEQYF. The CDR3 DNA sequence: TGTGCCAGTTCTCGGGGGACCTACGAGCAGTACTTC.

V is TRBV10-3 and J is TRBJ2-6, with TRBD2 identical over 11 bases. CDR3 length: 20 residues. From germline, CDR1 is ENHRY and CDR2 SYGVKD. V gave up 0 bases and J gave up 4 bases; unmatched junction bases: 11. CDR3 DNA sequence: TGTGCCATCAGTGAGTCGGAGGGGACTAGCGGTGAACTGGGGGCCAACGTCCTGACTTTC. This translates into CAISESEGTSGELGANVLTF.

This clone was seen a few times. V is TRBV10-3 and J is TRBJ2-1; the match to TRBD1 covers 7 bases. V trimming: 8 bases; J trimming: 3 bases; junction bases outside the gene matches: 7. The CDR3 is made up of 14 amino acids. CDR1 ENHRY and CDR2 SYGVKD come from the germline V gene. CDR3 sequence reads: CAIWTGDHYNEQFF. The CDR3 coding sequence is TGTGCCATCTGGACAGGAGACCACTACAATGAGCAGTTCTTC.

This chain uses TRBV28 with TRBJ2-7; 7 nucleotides line up with TRBD2. CDR3 length equals 15 residues. Trimming cost V 3 bases and J 4 bases; bases outside gene matches: 9. The V gene's germline CDR1 is MDHEN and CDR2 SYDVKM. The CDR3: CASSLVAGAGYEQYF. The CDR3 DNA follows: TGTGCCAGCAGTTTGGTGGCGGGAGCTGGGTACGAGCAGTACTTC.